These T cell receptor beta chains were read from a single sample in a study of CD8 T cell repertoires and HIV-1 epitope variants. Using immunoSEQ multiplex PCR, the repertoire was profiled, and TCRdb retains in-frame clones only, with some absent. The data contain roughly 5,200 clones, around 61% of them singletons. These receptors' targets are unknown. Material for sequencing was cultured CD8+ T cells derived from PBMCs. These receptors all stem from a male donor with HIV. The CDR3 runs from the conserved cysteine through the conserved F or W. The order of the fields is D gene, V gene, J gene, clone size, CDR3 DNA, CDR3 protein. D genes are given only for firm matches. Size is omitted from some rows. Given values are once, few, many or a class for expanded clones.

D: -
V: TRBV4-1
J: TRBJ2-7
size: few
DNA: TGCGCCAGCAGCCAAGAACTAGTGGCCTACGAGCAGTACTTC
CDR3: CASSQELVAYEQYF

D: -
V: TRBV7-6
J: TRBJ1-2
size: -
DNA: TGTGCCAGCAGCTTAAGCCGGGGGGGGATTCCAGGAGGCTACACCTTC
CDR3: CASSLSRGGIPGGYTF

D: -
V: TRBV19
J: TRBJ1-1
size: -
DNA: TGTGCCAGTAGTATAGTTGAGGGGGCTGAAGCTTTCTTT
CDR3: CASSIVEGAEAFF

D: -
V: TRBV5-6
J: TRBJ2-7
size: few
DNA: TGTGCCAGCAGCTTGGGAAGCTCCTACGAGCAGTACTTC
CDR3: CASSLGSSYEQYF

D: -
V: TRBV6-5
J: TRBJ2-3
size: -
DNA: TGTGCCAGCAGTTACTCTACGGACCCTCGCACAGATACGCAGTATTTT
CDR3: CASSYSTDPRTDTQYF

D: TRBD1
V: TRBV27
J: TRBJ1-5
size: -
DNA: TGTGCCAGCAGTTTCGGGACAGGGGATCAGCCCCAGCATTTT
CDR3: CASSFGTGDQPQHF

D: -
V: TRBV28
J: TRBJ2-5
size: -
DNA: TGTGCCAGCAGTTCGAACCTCCATAGCCAAGAGACCCAGTACTTC
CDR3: CASSSNLHSQETQYF

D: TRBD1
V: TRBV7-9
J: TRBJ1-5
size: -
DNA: TGTGCCAGCAGCCCTATAATGACAGGGCAGCCCCAGCATTTT
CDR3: CASSPIMTGQPQHF

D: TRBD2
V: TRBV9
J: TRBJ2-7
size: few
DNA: TGTGCCAGCAGCGTAGGACTAGCGAGGTATTCCTACGAGCAGTACTTC
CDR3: CASSVGLARYSYEQYF

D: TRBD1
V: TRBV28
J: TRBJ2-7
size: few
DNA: TGTGCCAGCAGTTTAAGGACAGGGGCGGACTACGAGCAGTACTTC
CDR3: CASSLRTGADYEQYF

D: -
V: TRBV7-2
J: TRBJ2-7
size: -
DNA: TGTGCCAGCAGCTTAGACGGGGGCGCCTCCTACGAGCAGTACTTC
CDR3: CASSLDGGASYEQYF

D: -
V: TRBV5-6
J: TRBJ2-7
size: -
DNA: TGTGCCAGCAGCCACACAGTGGGGCAGTTAACCTACGAGCAGTACTTC
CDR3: CASSHTVGQLTYEQYF

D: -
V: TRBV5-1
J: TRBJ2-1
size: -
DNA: TGCGCCAGCAGCTTGCGTCAGATCTACAATGAGCAGTTCTTC
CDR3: CASSLRQIYNEQFF

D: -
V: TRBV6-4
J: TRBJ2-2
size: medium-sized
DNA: TGTGCCAGCAGTGACAGGAACACCGGGGAGCTGTTTTTT
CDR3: CASSDRNTGELFF

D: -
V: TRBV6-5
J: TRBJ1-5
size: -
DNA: TGTGCCAGCAGCCCGTATAGCAATCAGCCCCAGCATTTT
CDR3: CASSPYSNQPQHF

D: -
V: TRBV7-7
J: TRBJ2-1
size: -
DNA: TGTGCCAGCAGCTTAGATATGAGCTCCTACAATGAGCAGTTCTTC
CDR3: CASSLDMSSYNEQFF

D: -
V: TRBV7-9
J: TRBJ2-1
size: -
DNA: TGTGCCAGCAGCTCGCAAGAAGGAGGGCTGGATGAGCAGTTCTTC
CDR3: CASSSQEGGLDEQFF

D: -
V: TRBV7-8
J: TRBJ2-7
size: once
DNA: TGTGCCAGCAGCCCGACCCAGGGCGCCTACGAGCAGTACTTC
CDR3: CASSPTQGAYEQYF